The 13 T cell receptor beta chains below all came from one sample that was sequenced in a study of blood T cells in healthy people across ages. A second PCR of 7 to 11 cycles used a sample-barcoded 5' primer and a J-beta primer mix. A single record per CDR3 protein comes from TCRdb applying MiXCR to the 5' RACE reads. The sample lists about 1.4 million distinct CDR3 sequences, almost 60% occurring once. The sample taken for sequencing was blood. These receptors originate from a man younger than 35 in good health.

The gene calls are TRBV7-9 and TRBJ2-5; D ambiguous. Per germline, CDR1 SEHNR and CDR2 FQNEAQ (reference sequence). The length of the CDR3 is 12 residues. V dropped 1 base and J dropped 11 bases, with 11 bases sitting between them. Written as DNA, the CDR3 is TGTGCCAGCAGCTTAGAGGGCAACAAGCAGTACTTC. Protein product: CASSLEGNKQYF.

In regard to this clonotype: The junction does not match germline at one end; this may be a read error. V is TRBV20-1 and J is TRBJ2-2; 10 bases map to TRBD2. CDR3 length: 15 residues. The germline gives CDR1 DFQATT, CDR2 SNEGSKA (reference sequence). The CDR3 DNA follows: TGCAGTGCGAGAGGACTAGCGGATAACACCGGGGAGCTGTTTTTT. Translated: CSARGLADNTGELFF.

This chain connects TRBV29-1 to TRBJ2-7; 9 nucleotides match TRBD2. CDR1 and CDR2 from the germline V gene are SQVTM and ANQGSEA. V was clipped by 1 base and J by 7 bases; unmatched bases: 11. The CDR3 consists of 15 residues. CDR3 sequence (DNA): TGCAGCGTTGAAGTAGCGGGAGAAAGGAGCTATGAGCAGTACTTC. Its translation: CSVEVAGERSYEQYF.

The rearrangement uses TRBV12-5 and TRBJ1-1; no reliable D call. This CDR3 has 15 amino acids. The ends were cut back, 2 bases at V and 4 bases at J, with 14 bases in the middle. Germline V CDR1 and CDR2: LGHNT, FRNRAP. This CDR3 is CASGLIGPLGTEAFF. The DNA of the CDR3 is TGTGCTAGTGGTTTGATCGGCCCCTTAGGCACTGAAGCTTTCTTT.

Only a few counts were recorded for this clonotype. This chain links TRBV20-1 with TRBJ2-5; 10 bases line up with TRBD1. With 4 bases clipped from V and 7 bases from J, the junction kept 6 bases outside the gene matches. Germline V gives CDR1 DFQATT, CDR2 SNEGSKA (reference sequence). The CDR3 spans 13 residues. CDR3 loop: CSAKDRGPGTQYF. In DNA form, the CDR3 reads TGCAGTGCTAAAGACAGGGGGCCCGGGACCCAGTACTTC.

This clonotype was recorded once. The V and J genes are TRBV2 and TRBJ2-7; D is ambiguous. This CDR3 contains 15 residues. V lost 6 bases and J lost 3, with 18 bases in between. Germline V gene data show CDR1 as SNHLY and CDR2 as FYNNEI. The CDR3 here is CASRMETSNFYEQYF. The CDR3 region has the DNA TGTGCCAGCAGAATGGAGACTTCCAATTTCTACGAGCAGTACTTC.

This clonotype was observed once. The rearrangement links TRBV10-3 to TRBJ2-2; 9 bases align to TRBD2. The CDR3 sequence is 17 residues long. Trimming cost V 5 bases and J 5 bases; bases outside gene matches: 12. The V gene's germline CDR1 is ENHRY and CDR2 SYGVKD. Here the CDR3 reads CAISKLAGEGGTGELFF. For the CDR3, the DNA is TGTGCCATCAGTAAATTAGCGGGAGAAGGAGGAACCGGGGAGCTGTTTTTT.

The chain couples TRBV5-1 to TRBJ1-6; D is uncertain. The CDR3 runs to 14 residues. Germline V gene lookup returns CDR1 SGHRS and CDR2 YFSETQ. V lost 2 bases and J 4 bases, leaving 7 bases between the germline ends. The CDR3 bases are TGCGCCAGCAGCTTCACGGATTATAATTCACCCCTCCACTTT. It translates to CASSFTDYNSPLHF.

In its sample, this clonotype was seen a few times. J is TRBJ2-1 and V is TRBV7-9; D not resolved. Trimming removed 5 bases from V and 7 bases from J, with 18 bases in between. Germline CDR1 is SEHNR and CDR2 is FQNEAQ (reference sequence). There are 15 residues in the CDR3. For the CDR3, the DNA is TGTGCCAGCAGCCCGACGGATCCCTCTCCTAATGAGCAGTTCTTC. It translates to CASSPTDPSPNEQFF. The full variable domain, rest sourced from reference TRBV7-9 and TRBJ2-1, is DTGVSQNPRHKITKRGQNVTFRCDPISEHNRLYWYRQTLGQGPEFLTYFQNEAQLEKSRLLSDRFSAERPKGSFSTLEIQRTEQGDSAMYLCASSPTDPSPNEQFFGPGTRLTVL.

The V call is TRBV29-1, the J call TRBJ2-7, with unresolved D. Deletions cut 7 bases from V and 7 bases from J, with 14 bases between. CDR1 SQVTM and CDR2 ANQGSEA come from the germline V gene. The CDR3 spans 11 residues. DNA for the CDR3: TGCAGCGGCACTCGACGGAATGAGCAGTACTTC. Residues: CSGTRRNEQYF.

This rearrangement joins TRBV6-2 or TRBV6-3 to TRBJ2-7; TRBD2 agrees at 10 bases. Gene TRBJ2-5 matches the end of the DNA better, so the J call may be wrong. CDR1 and CDR2 from the germline V gene are MNHEY and SVGEGT. This CDR3 contains 15 residues. CDR3 nucleotides: TGTGCCAGCAGGCCGGGACTAGCGAAAAAAGAGACCCAGTACTTC. This gives the protein CASRPGLAKKETQYF.

This clonotype has only one observation. The chain carries TRBV25-1 and TRBJ1-1; D is unresolved. The CDR3 loop spans 13 amino acids. With 7 bases removed from V and 4 bases from J, the gap between germline ends came to 13 bases. CDR1 is MGHDK and CDR2 is SYGVNS in the germline V gene. Here the CDR3 reads CASTRTASTEAFF. The CDR3 region has the DNA TGTGCCAGCACGAGAACAGCCTCCACTGAAGCTTTCTTT.

This chain joins TRBV7-9 and TRBJ2-5, with TRBD2 matching 8 bases. This CDR3 region has 16 residues. Germline CDR1 SEHNR, CDR2 FQNEAQ (reference sequence). V was pared by 6 bases and J by 2 bases, with 11 bases of the junction left unmatched. The CDR3 protein is CASSTPAGASQETQYF. CDR3 coding DNA: TGTGCCAGCAGTACACCAGCGGGGGCATCACAAGAGACCCAGTACTTC.